This TCR beta chain was sequenced in a study of CD8 T cells in Susac syndrome. Overall study results and limits: The study's TCR sequencing and HLA analysis drew on a certain number of individuals. That number was acknowledged as relatively small.

Of note for this clonotype: Its target is not known.

TCR beta from blood CD8+ and CD4+ T cells was sequenced. The CDR3 length is 12 residues. Trimming took 2 bases from V and 6 from J, leaving 8 bases between them. In germline, CDR1 is DFQATT, CDR2 SNEGSKA (reference sequence). Random hexamers primed reverse transcription of about 0.45 to 1 ug RNA. The immunoSEQ assay covered 54 Vbeta and 13 Jbeta segments for CDR3. One entry per CDR3 protein, called by TCRdb with MiXCR from the immunoSEQ multiplex PCR reads. The repertoire has roughly 130,000 distinct CDR3 sequences, approximately 96% of them found once; the top ten carry approximately 0.11%. Sequences were obtained from CD4+ T cells from PBMCs. The rearrangement uses TRBV20-1 and TRBJ2-1; D unclear. This sequence was found in a human donor with multiple sclerosis. Written as DNA, the CDR3 is TGCAGTGCTAGAAGACCACTCAATGAGCAGTTCTTC. Its translation is CSARRPLNEQFF.